The text below deals with one T cell receptor beta chain. Sequencing was performed with immunoSEQ multiplex PCR; in TCRdb, only in-frame clones are kept and a portion is missing. This table has approximately 210,000 clones, roughly four fifths appearing once. This specimen comes from a study of blood T cell repertoires in COVID-19. Overall study: There were acute and convalescent COVID-19 samples, and they came from the United States, Italy and Spain.

Participant-reported clinical history was the basis for cohort assignment. Symptom resolution, clearance, or two negative PCRs marked the recovered donors of Cohort 3. The germline V gene has CDR1 SGHTA and CDR2 FQGNSA. CDR3 size: 14 residues. Trimming took 1 base from V and 6 from J, leaving 10 bases between them. This sequence was found in a man between 35 and 55 years old who had recovered from COVID-19. Specimen: PBMCs or T cells enriched from blood (not recorded which). The chain has TRBV7-2 and TRBJ1-5; maybe TRBD1 (5 bases). For the CDR3, the DNA is TGTGCCAGCAGCTTAGGCAGGGAGGGTCAGCCCCAGCATTTT. Protein sequence: CASSLGREGQPQHF.